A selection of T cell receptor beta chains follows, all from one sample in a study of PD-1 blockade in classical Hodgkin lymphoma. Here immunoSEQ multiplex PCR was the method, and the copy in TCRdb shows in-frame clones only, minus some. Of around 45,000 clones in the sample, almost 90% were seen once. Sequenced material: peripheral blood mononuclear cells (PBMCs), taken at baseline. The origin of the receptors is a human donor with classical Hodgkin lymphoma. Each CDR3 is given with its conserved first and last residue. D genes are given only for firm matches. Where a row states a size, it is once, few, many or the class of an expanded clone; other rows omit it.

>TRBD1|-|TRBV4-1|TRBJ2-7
TGCGCCAGCAGCCCTCCGGGGACAGACTCCTACGAGCAGTACTTC
CASSPPGTDSYEQYF
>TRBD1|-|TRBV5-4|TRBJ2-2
TGTGCCAGCAGCTCTAGGACAGGGGACACCGGGGAGCTGTTTTTT
CASSSRTGDTGELFF
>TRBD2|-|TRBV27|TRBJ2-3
TGTGCCAGCAGTTTTCGATCTCAAAGACTAGCGGGAGGGTGGGCAGATACGCAGTATTTT
CASSFRSQRLAGGWADTQYF
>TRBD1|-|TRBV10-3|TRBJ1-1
TGTGCCATCAGTGAGACAGGGGGAACTGAAGCTTTCTTT
CAISETGGTEAFF
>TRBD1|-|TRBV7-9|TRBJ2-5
TGTGCCAGCAGCTTAGGGACAGGCCTTTACCAAGAGACCCAGTACTTC
CASSLGTGLYQETQYF
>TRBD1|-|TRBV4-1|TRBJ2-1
TGCGCCAGCAGCCTCCATCGGGACAGGTTAAATGAGCAGTTCTTC
CASSLHRDRLNEQFF
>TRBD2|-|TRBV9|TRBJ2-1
TGTGCCAGCAGCCCCACCGGACTAGCGGGCTACAATGAGCAGTTCTTC
CASSPTGLAGYNEQFF
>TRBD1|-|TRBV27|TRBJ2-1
TGTGCCAGCAGTTTAGGACAGGGATCTTTGGAGGATGAGCAGTTCTTC
CASSLGQGSLEDEQFF
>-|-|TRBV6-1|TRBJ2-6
TGTGCCAGCAGTGATCGGGTTTCTGGGGCCAACGTCCTGACTTTC
CASSDRVSGANVLTF
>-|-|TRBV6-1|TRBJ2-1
TGTGCCAGCACTTGGCAGGGGTCCTACAATGAGCAGTTCTTC
CASTWQGSYNEQFF
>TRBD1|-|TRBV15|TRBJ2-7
TGTGCCACCAGCAGAGATCGGAGACAGGGGCGCGAGCAGTACTTC
CATSRDRRQGREQYF
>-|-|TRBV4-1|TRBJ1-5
TGCGCCAGCAGCCAAGATCTGACCAGGGGACCGGTTAGCAATCAGCCCCAGCATTTT
CASSQDLTRGPVSNQPQHF
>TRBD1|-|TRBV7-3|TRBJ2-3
TGTGCCAGCAGCCTACGACAGGGGATAACTAGCACAGATACGCAGTATTTT
CASSLRQGITSTDTQYF
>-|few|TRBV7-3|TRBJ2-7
TGTGCCAGCAGTACCTCAGGGGTGGGTCGGGACGAGCAGTACTTC
CASSTSGVGRDEQYF
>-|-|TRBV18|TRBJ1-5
TGTGCCAGCTCACAACTAGGGGGTAGCAATCAGCCCCAGCATTTT
CASSQLGGSNQPQHF
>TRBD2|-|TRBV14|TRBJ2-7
TGTGCCAGCAGCCAACCACCTAGCGGGGGTCGATACGAGCAGTACTTC
CASSQPPSGGRYEQYF
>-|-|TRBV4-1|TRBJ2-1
TGCGCCAGCAGCCAAGAATCGGCGGGCGATGAGCAGTTCTTC
CASSQESAGDEQFF
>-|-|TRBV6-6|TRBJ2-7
TGTGCCAGCAACCTCGGACAGAACTCCTACGAGCAGTACTTC
CASNLGQNSYEQYF
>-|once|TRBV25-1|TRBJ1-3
TGTGCCAGCAGTGAAGGGAGCTCTGGAAACACCATATATTTT
CASSEGSSGNTIYF
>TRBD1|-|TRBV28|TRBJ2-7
TGTGCCAGCAGCCAACCCTCGAAGACAGGGGGGCAGTACTTC
CASSQPSKTGGQYF
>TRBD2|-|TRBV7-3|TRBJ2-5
TGTGCCAGCAGCATGGGACTAGGGGTTGGGGAGACCCAGTACTTC
CASSMGLGVGETQYF
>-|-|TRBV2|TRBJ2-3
TGTGCCAGCAGCGAGGGAGTCTACACAGATACGCAGTATTTT
CASSEGVYTDTQYF
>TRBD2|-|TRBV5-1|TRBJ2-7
TGCGCCAGCAGCCTTAGCGGGAGTGGGGCCTACGAGCAGTACTTC
CASSLSGSGAYEQYF
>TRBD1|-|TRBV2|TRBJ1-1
TGTGCCAGCACTCTAGACAGGGGGCGTTCTGAAGCTTTCTTT
CASTLDRGRSEAFF
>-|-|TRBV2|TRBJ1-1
TGTGCCAGCGGAGGCCGTGAAGCTTTCTTT
CASGGREAFF
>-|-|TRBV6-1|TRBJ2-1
TGTGCCAGCAGTGACCTTATTAGGGCCTCCTACAATGAGCAGTTCTTC
CASSDLIRASYNEQFF
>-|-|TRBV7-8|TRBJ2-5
TGTGCCAGCTCAGCCCAGGAGACCCAGTACTTC
CASSAQETQYF
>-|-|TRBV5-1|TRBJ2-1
TGCGCCAGCAGCTTACCCTCCTACAATGAGCAGTTCTTC
CASSLPSYNEQFF
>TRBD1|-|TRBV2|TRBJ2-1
TGTGCCAGCAAACCGGGACAGGTCTACAATGAGCAGTTCTTC
CASKPGQVYNEQFF
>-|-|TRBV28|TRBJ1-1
TGTGCCAGCAGTTCTCCCGAGGGGTGGAAAGCTTTCTTT
CASSSPEGWKAFF